This T cell receptor beta chain came from a study of monozygotic twins with inflammatory bowel disease. General study results and limits: IBD patients shared fewer clonotypes with other individuals than healthy twins, especially patients with disease activity signs. What may have added variability to patient repertoires is that immunosuppressive treatments differed.

A 6-nucleotide sample barcode was carried by the UMIs, which template switching added. Researchers put TCRalpha and TCRbeta cDNA through two nested PCRs lasting roughly 15 and 9 cycles. TCRdb re-called the 5' RACE reads; one entry per CDR3 protein, DNA not given. This sample's table reports fewer than 200,000 distinct CDR3 sequences. Remarks on this clonotype: Its antigen is as yet unknown.

CDR1 and CDR2 from the germline V gene are SGHDN and FVKESK. The CDR3 extends over 17 amino acids. The receptor's source is a human donor with ulcerative colitis or Crohn's disease, or a healthy co-twin of an affected twin (not recorded which). The chain couples TRBV14 to TRBJ2-2. Sequenced material: blood. CDR3 sequence reads: CASSQVGLGENTGELFF.